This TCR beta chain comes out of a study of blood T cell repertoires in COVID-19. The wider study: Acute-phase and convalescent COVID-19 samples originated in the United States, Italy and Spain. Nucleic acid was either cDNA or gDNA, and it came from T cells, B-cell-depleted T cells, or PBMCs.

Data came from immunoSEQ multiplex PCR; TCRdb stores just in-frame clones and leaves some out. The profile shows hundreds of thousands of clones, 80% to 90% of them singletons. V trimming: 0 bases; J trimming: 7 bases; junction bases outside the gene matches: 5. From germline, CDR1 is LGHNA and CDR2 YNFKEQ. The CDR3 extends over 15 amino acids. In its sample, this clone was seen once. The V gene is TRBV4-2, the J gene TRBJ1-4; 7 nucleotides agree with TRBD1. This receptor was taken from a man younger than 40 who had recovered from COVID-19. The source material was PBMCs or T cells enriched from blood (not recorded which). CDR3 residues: CASSQEITGVEKLFF. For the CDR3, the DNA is TGTGCCAGCAGCCAAGAAATAACAGGGGTTGAAAAACTGTTTTTT.